This T cell receptor beta chain was identified during a study of blood T cells in healthy people across ages. The CDR3 covers 17 residues. Germline CDR1 and CDR2: SGDLS and YYNGEE. The V segment lost 0 bases and the J segment 4 bases; nucleotides outside the gene matches: 11. Regarding this clonotype: Its specificity is unknown.

Study findings and constraints: As age increased, TCR beta diversity per million T cells fell in a roughly linear fashion. Unsorted PBMCs ruled out conclusive naive versus antigen-experienced comparison. Higher diversity and more naive CD4+ cells were features of long-lived donors, compared to aged donors.

It was with a sample-barcoded 5' primer and a J-beta primer mix that a second PCR of roughly 6 to 12 cycles was run. One entry per CDR3 protein, called by TCRdb with MiXCR from the 5' RACE reads. The table includes about 630,000 distinct CDR3 sequences, more than 20% detected once. They isolated at least 6 million PBMCs from each sample. Sequenced sample: blood. The J gene is TRBJ2-3, the V gene TRBV9; TRBD1 aligns across 7 bases. This TCR came from a man aged 70 or older in good health. The CDR3 DNA sequence: TGTGCCAGCAGCGTAGCTCCGGGCAGGGGGTCGGCAGATACGCAGTATTTT. Its protein is CASSVAPGRGSADTQYF. Looking up the rest from reference TRBV9 and TRBJ2-3 gives the full variable domain: DSGVTQTPKHLITATGQRVTLRCSPRSGDLSVYWYQQSLDQGLQFLIQYYNGEERAKGNILERFSAQQFPDLHSELNLSSLELGDSALYFCASSVAPGRGSADTQYFGPGTRLTVL.